The clone carrying this T cell receptor beta chain was picked up a small number of times. The same CDR3 can be traced to other DNA sequences in this sample. Method: immunoSEQ multiplex PCR; TCRdb's copy keeps in-frame clones and lacks some. The top ten hold roughly 0.96% of the sample, which has 250,000 or so clones, roughly 90% seen once. The source of the sample is a study of blood T cell repertoires in COVID-19. Study information: Donors in the United States, Italy and Spain gave samples during acute or convalescent COVID-19.

The specimen was peripheral blood. The sequence was obtained from a woman in her 40s who had recovered from COVID-19.

In nucleotides, the CDR3 is TGTGCCACCAGCAGAGATGGGAGCGGGAGGGCCGGGGGAAATGAGCAGTTCTTC. Protein: CATSRDGSGRAGGNEQFF. V usage is TRBV15 and J usage is TRBJ2-1, with TRBD2 matching 10 bases. From germline, CDR1 is LNHNV and CDR2 YYDKDF (reference sequence). The CDR3 is 18 residues long. The J segment lost 7 bases and the V segment lost 0 bases, leaving 12 bases of the junction unmatched.